The 14 T cell receptor beta chains reported below all come from one sample, sequenced in a study of blood T cells in healthy people across ages. Together with a sample-barcoded 5' primer, a J-beta primer mix was included in a second PCR lasting about 7 to 11 cycles. TCRdb itself ran the 5' RACE reads through MiXCR, one entry per CDR3 protein. The top ten clones hold around 23% of a sample with roughly 1.9 million distinct CDR3 sequences, 30% to 40% of them seen once. Sequenced: blood. These receptors were taken from a human donor in good health.

The gene calls are TRBV29-1 and TRBJ2-4; D ambiguous. Germline CDR1 and CDR2: SQVTM and ANQGSEA. Trimming removed 4 bases from V and 0 bases from J, with 13 bases in between. The length of the CDR3 is 15 residues. CDR3: CSVVGRLTAKNIQYF. Written as DNA, the CDR3 is TGCAGCGTTGTTGGACGACTGACAGCCAAAAACATTCAGTACTTC. The full variable domain, with the rest looked up from reference TRBV29-1 and TRBJ2-4, is SAVISQKPSRDICQRGTSLTIQCQVDSQVTMMFWYRQQPGQSLTLIATANQGSEATYESGFVIDKFPISRPNLTFSTLTVSNMSPEDSSIYLCSVVGRLTAKNIQYFGAGTRLSVL.

The chain recombines TRBV7-2 with TRBJ2-4; 14 bases fit TRBD2. The germline gives CDR1 SGHTA, CDR2 FQGNSA. This CDR3 region has 20 residues. With V trimmed by 5 bases and J by 3 bases, 15 bases remained unmatched. CDR3: CASSTPSGLAGGMGKNIQYF. The CDR3 bases are TGTGCCAGCAGCACCCCCTCCGGACTAGCGGGGGGAATGGGCAAAAACATTCAGTACTTC. Looking up the rest from reference TRBV7-2 and TRBJ2-4 gives the full variable domain: GAGVSQSPSNKVTEKGKDVELRCDPISGHTALYWYRQSLGQGLEFLIYFQGNSAPDKSGLPSDRFSAERTGGSVSTLTIQRTQQEDSAVYLCASSTPSGLAGGMGKNIQYFGAGTRLSVL.

This clonotype was seen a handful of times. V gene TRBV29-1 combines with J gene TRBJ2-6; D unresolved. This CDR3 has 19 residues. Trimming took off 0 bases at V and 0 bases at J, with 18 bases between the two ends. Germline assignment: CDR1 SQVTM and CDR2 ANQGSEA. The CDR3 sequence is CSVEDQEVNTPSGANVLTF. The DNA of the CDR3 is TGCAGCGTTGAAGATCAGGAAGTGAACACTCCCTCTGGGGCCAACGTCCTGACTTTC.

This clonotype was counted only a few times. This sequence joins TRBV6-5 and TRBJ1-2; 10 positions match TRBD1. From germline, CDR1 is MNHEY and CDR2 SVGAGI. CDR3 length: 14 amino acids. V trimming: 8 bases; J trimming: 8 bases; junction bases outside the gene matches: 11. For the CDR3, the DNA is TGTGCCAGCGGCCGCTCGAGACAGGGGGCGGGCTACACCTTC. Protein sequence: CASGRSRQGAGYTF.

V and J are TRBV29-1 and TRBJ1-1, with a weak D call TRBD1 (6 bases). Per germline, CDR1 SQVTM and CDR2 ANQGSEA. This CDR3 spans 12 amino acids. Trimming cost V 4 bases and J 10 bases, with 16 bases left between them. The CDR3 DNA is TGCAGCGTTGTACGCAGGGGAGGTTTAGCTTTCTTT. Translated, it gives CSVVRRGGLAFF.

V is TRBV5-1 and J is TRBJ2-5, with D tentatively TRBD1 (6 bases). The germline V gene encodes CDR1 SGHRS and CDR2 YFSETQ. The CDR3 is 15 amino acids. V lost 3 bases and J lost 4, with 16 bases in between. The CDR3 sequence: CASSWGQGLGETQYF. CDR3 DNA: TGCGCCAGCAGCTGGGGGCAGGGGCTTGGAGAGACCCAGTACTTC.

The chain joins TRBV20-1 to TRBJ1-2; unclear D gene. Germline-derived CDR1 and CDR2 are DFQATT and SNEGSKA (reference sequence). The CDR3 runs 9 residues. The CDR3 loop reads CLPRSYYTF. CDR3 coding DNA: TGCCTCCCCAGAAGTTACTACACCTTC.

The chain recombines TRBV20-1 with TRBJ2-1, with 13 bases identical to TRBD2. V lost 6 bases, J lost 10 bases, and 12 bases stayed unmatched. The CDR3 totals 15 residues. Looked up from germline, CDR1 is DFQATT and CDR2 is SNEGSKA (reference sequence). Here the CDR3 DNA reads TGCAGTGCACGCGCGGTTCTGGGACTAGCGGGGGAGCAGTTCTTC. Amino acid sequence: CSARAVLGLAGEQFF.

This clonotype was observed a handful of times. The V gene is TRBV20-1, the J gene TRBJ2-5; D remains ambiguous. The V end lost 5 bases, the J end lost 0 bases, and 13 bases lay between the germline ends. Germline CDR1 DFQATT, CDR2 SNEGSKA (reference sequence). The CDR3 consists of 14 residues. CDR3 sequence: CSAGRDFYQETQYF. Here the CDR3 DNA reads TGCAGTGCTGGAAGAGACTTTTACCAAGAGACCCAGTACTTC.

This clonotype was found a few times. V usage is TRBV20-1 and J usage is TRBJ2-7; TRBD2 might be the D (6 bases). The germline CDR1 and CDR2 sequences are DFQATT and SNEGSKA (reference sequence). This CDR3 is built from 14 residues. V dropped 5 bases and J dropped 0 bases, with 14 bases sitting between them. CDR3 sequence: CSADTGAGSYEQYF. CDR3 nucleotides: TGCAGTGCTGATACAGGAGCGGGCTCCTACGAGCAGTACTTC.

A note on this clonotype: One end of the junction fails to match germline, which may point to a read error. The V gene is TRBV7-9, the J gene TRBJ2-4; possibly TRBD1 for D (6 bases). CDR1 SEHNR and CDR2 FQNEAQ come from the germline V gene (reference sequence). This CDR3 region has 12 residues. The CDR3 here is CAGSVQGSIQYF. DNA of the CDR3: TGTGCCGGCAGCGTACAGGGCAGCATTCAGTACTTC.

Of note for this clonotype: At one end the junction does not follow the germline gene, possibly because of a read error. V gene TRBV10-3 combines with J gene TRBJ1-1; D unclear. The CDR3 is 13 amino acids. Germline V CDR1 and CDR2: ENHRY, SYGVKD. The CDR3 nucleotides read TGTGCCATCAGTGCGGTGGAGGGCACTGAAGCTTACTTT. Protein product: CAISAVEGTEAYF.

This clonotype was seen a handful of times. The rearrangement joins TRBV18 to TRBJ2-4, with D perhaps TRBD1 (5 bases). The J call may be in error: the DNA end matches TRBJ2-7 better. Per the germline V gene, CDR1 is KGHSH and CDR2 is LQKENI. The CDR3 runs 15 residues. CDR3 DNA: TGTGCCAGCTCACCACGCCAGGGCCGGTGGAGCGAGCAGTACTTC. Translating gives CASSPRQGRWSEQYF.

V gene TRBV7-2 combines with J gene TRBJ2-1, with 11 nucleotides matching TRBD2. This CDR3 has 14 amino acids. J gave up 6 bases and V 6 bases, and 4 bases lay outside the gene matches. Germline-derived CDR1 and CDR2 are SGHTA and FQGNSA. The CDR3 reads CASREGTSGNEQFF. The CDR3 region has the DNA TGTGCCAGCAGGGAAGGGACTAGCGGCAATGAGCAGTTCTTC.